Reported below is one T cell receptor (beta chain). Its target is not known. The data are from a study of cytomegalovirus exposure and HLA in healthy donors. Study information: Of all 360 or so donors who were genotyped, about 80% belonged to the Caucasian-associated ancestry cluster. Study results and caveats: Sequencing depth roughly uniform across donors was assumed in presence/absence analyses. HLA alleles showed associations with fewer than 20,000 TCR beta sequences in a later analysis, at a 0.05 false discovery rate. Earlier analysis yielded a pattern in which most TCR beta V segments were productive about 90% or about 30% of the time.

Researchers ran the PCR with 60 Vbeta and 13 Jbeta primers. TCRdb's table, derived via immunoSEQ multiplex PCR, lists solely in-frame clones and lacks some. Found here are roughly 99,000 clones, roughly 83% of them singletons; the top ten hold under 4%. This sequence was found in a male donor in good health and CMV-seropositive. The sequenced sample was PBMCs.

The CDR3 sequence is CASSRSGDPTYEQYF. In nucleotides, the CDR3 is TGTGCCAGCAGTCGCAGCGGGGACCCTACCTACGAGCAGTACTTC. The genes are TRBV6-6 and TRBJ2-7; 7 bases align to TRBD2. Germline trimming cut 5 bases from V and 2 bases from J; bases unmatched to any gene: 9. Germline assignment: CDR1 MNHNY and CDR2 SVGAGI (reference sequence). The CDR3 length is 15 residues.